This T cell receptor (beta chain) was documented in a study of blood T cell repertoires in COVID-19. Study overall: The United States, Italy and Spain provided the acute and convalescent COVID-19 samples. T cells, B-cell-depleted T cells, or PBMCs provided the cDNA or gDNA that served as material.

Between the trimmed V and J ends, which lost 6 bases and 0 bases, there was a span of 10 bases. CDR1 is MDHEN and CDR2 is SYDVKM in the germline V gene. The length of the CDR3 is 14 residues. How the authors handled the data: It was from reference gene primer amplification that nucleated cell counts were estimated. Measured with immunoSEQ multiplex PCR; TCRdb has only the in-frame clones, and not every one. V and J calls and clone size are copied from that table; D and trimming were computed from the DNA. Of about 320,000 clones in the sample, about 87% were seen once. This sequence originates from a woman younger than 45 with COVID-19, enrolled during active disease. Material: peripheral blood. The chain links TRBV28 to TRBJ2-3, with D perhaps TRBD1 (5 bases). The CDR3: CASRGAGSTDTQYF. The CDR3 bases are TGTGCCAGCAGAGGGGCCGGAAGCACAGATACGCAGTATTTT.